This passage covers 24 T cell receptor beta chains from one sample sequenced in a study of OX40 agonist ivuxolimab in advanced cancers. This table comes from immunoSEQ multiplex PCR, and its TCRdb copy is limited to in-frame clones, with some not included. The table lists fewer than 120,000 clones, over 85% of them singletons. The sequencing used CD4+ or CD8+ T cells sorted from blood, collected in a trial of the OX40 agonist ivuxolimab. The receptors come from an adult with an advanced solid tumor such as melanoma, head and neck, liver or kidney cancer.

CDR3 DNA sequence: TGTGCCAGCAGTCTGGTGGGGGTAGGGGCCTACGAGCAGTACTTC. As protein: CASSLVGVGAYEQYF. The chain joins TRBV7-9 to TRBJ2-7, with D perhaps TRBD1 or TRBD2 (5 bases each). CDR1 is SEHNR, CDR2 FQNEAQ, per germline (reference sequence). Trimming took 6 bases from V and 2 from J, leaving 17 bases between them. The CDR3 sequence is 15 residues long.

The chain uses TRBV18 and TRBJ2-7, with D unclear. The germline gives CDR1 KGHSH, CDR2 LQKENI. Trimming removed 4 bases at V and 7 bases at J, with 8 bases between. The CDR3 loop spans 11 amino acids. This CDR3 reads CASSQSEEQYF. The DNA for the CDR3 is TGTGCCAGCTCACAGTCCGAAGAGCAGTACTTC.

The chain carries TRBV11-2 and TRBJ2-3; 9 bases align to TRBD2. The CDR3 is 17 residues long. J lost 6 bases, V lost 1 base, and 11 bases had no gene match. Germline V gene lookup returns CDR1 SGHAT and CDR2 FQNNGV. The CDR3 DNA is TGTGCCAGCAGCTTAGTGAGGCTAGCGGGAAGTTTTGATACGCAGTATTTT. This codes for CASSLVRLAGSFDTQYF.

V usage is TRBV29-1 and J usage is TRBJ2-3; 9 positions match TRBD2. Germline CDR1 is SQVTM and CDR2 is ANQGSEA. The V gene end was trimmed by 4 bases and the J gene end by 0 bases; junction bases not matched to a gene: 8. This CDR3 has 16 residues. The CDR3 region has the DNA TGCAGCGTTGGAGCGGGAGGTCCTCTAAGCACAGATACGCAGTATTTT. As protein: CSVGAGGPLSTDTQYF.

The J gene is TRBJ2-7, the V gene TRBV19; D is uncertain. Germline CDR1 reads LNHDA; CDR2 reads SQIVND (reference sequence). V was pared by 2 bases and J by 0 bases, with 8 bases between. The CDR3 is 14 amino acids. The CDR3 DNA reads TGTGCCAGTAGTATACTCCCTTTCTCCTACGAGCAGTACTTC. It is translated as CASSILPFSYEQYF.

This clone has just a few counts. The chain recombines TRBV28 with TRBJ2-2; 12 nucleotides match TRBD2. The CDR3 totals 17 residues. Germline V gene lookup returns CDR1 MDHEN and CDR2 SYDVKM. V trimming: 1 base; J trimming: 6 bases; junction bases outside the gene matches: 6. CDR3 residues: CASSLFDLAGGPGELFF. CDR3 DNA: TGTGCCAGCAGTTTATTTGATCTAGCGGGAGGGCCCGGGGAGCTGTTTTTT.

The rearrangement joins TRBV7-9 to TRBJ1-6; TRBD1 matches at 7 bases. The CDR3 runs to 15 residues. After removal of 4 bases from V and 6 bases from J, the junction contained 6 bases not matched to a gene. Germline V gene lookup returns CDR1 SEHNR and CDR2 FQNEAQ (reference sequence). This CDR3 is CASSSYRGGNSPLHF. The CDR3 DNA reads TGTGCCAGCAGCTCCTACAGGGGAGGTAATTCACCCCTCCACTTT.

The J gene is TRBJ2-3, the V gene TRBV21-1; no check of the table's D call, TRBD1, against the DNA was made. TRBV21-1 is marked as a pseudogene. The CDR3 totals 16 residues. This chain's CDR3 is CARSKRTGSVTDTQYF. The CDR3 DNA sequence: TGTGCCAGATCAAAGAGGACAGGGTCGGTGACAGATACGCAGTATTTT.

The rearrangement joins TRBV28 to TRBJ1-3, with D perhaps TRBD1 (6 bases). CDR1 and CDR2 (germline): MDHEN, SYDVKM. The CDR3 has 15 residues. Trimming cost V 2 bases and J 4 bases, with 12 bases left between them. This CDR3 is CASSLVGATGNTIYF. The DNA for the CDR3 is TGTGCCAGCAGTTTAGTGGGGGCAACAGGAAACACCATATATTTT.

The CDR3 DNA is TGTGCCAGCAGTCCCCACCGGGAGGGGACTGAAGCTTTCTTT. The encoded protein is CASSPHREGTEAFF. This chain connects TRBV28 to TRBJ1-1; maybe TRBD1 (5 bases). Looked up from germline, CDR1 is MDHEN and CDR2 is SYDVKM. There are 14 residues in the CDR3. V was trimmed by 5 bases and J by 5 bases, leaving 15 bases between them.

The rearrangement links TRBV19 to TRBJ1-1; TRBD1 matches at 8 bases. The germline CDR1 and CDR2 sequences are LNHDA and SQIVND (reference sequence). Trimming cost V 7 bases and J 11 bases; bases outside gene matches: 18. This CDR3 contains 15 residues. In DNA, the CDR3 is TGTGCCAGTAAAGGGGACAGGAATGGGGTGAGTAGGGCTTTCTTT. Its protein product is CASKGDRNGVSRAFF.

V gene TRBV6-1 combines with J gene TRBJ1-5; a possible D gene is TRBD1 (5 bases). Per germline, CDR1 MNHNS and CDR2 SASEGT. The CDR3 totals 14 residues. Trimming removed 10 bases at V and 6 bases at J, with 19 bases between. The CDR3 coding sequence is TGTGCCACGACTTCAGGGAATTTTGCTCAGCCCCAGCATTTT. Translation: CATTSGNFAQPQHF.

This rearrangement joins TRBV5-3 to TRBJ2-3; 12 bases line up with TRBD2. TRBV5-3 qualifies as an ORF whose function is uncertain. The CDR3 has 19 residues. V lost 5 bases to trimming and J lost 5 bases; unmatched junction nucleotides: 18. CDR3 nucleotide sequence: TGTGCCAGAAGTACGAGGACTAGCGGGGCCCTTGGGGGGCGAGATACGCAGTATTTT. It specifies CARSTRTSGALGGRDTQYF.

V and J are TRBV9 and TRBJ1-6; 7 bases align to TRBD1. Unmatched junction bases numbered 3, after V lost 0 bases and J lost 3 bases. Germline V gene data show CDR1 as SGDLS and CDR2 as YYNGEE. CDR3 length: 16 residues. Here the CDR3 reads CASSVGGDSYNSPLHF. CDR3 bases: TGTGCCAGCAGCGTAGGGGGGGACAGCTATAATTCACCCCTCCACTTT.

The rearrangement links TRBV7-3 to TRBJ1-1; D gene uncertain. V lost 1 base to trimming and J lost 3 bases, with 6 bases between them. Germline values: CDR1 SGHTA, CDR2 FQGTGA. CDR3 length: 13 residues. CDR3 region: CASSLRLDTEAFF. DNA for the CDR3: TGTGCCAGCAGCTTAAGGTTGGACACTGAAGCTTTCTTT.

The chain is built from TRBV19 and TRBJ1-2; D gene uncertain. V was trimmed by 3 bases and J by 9 bases, leaving 17 bases between them. The CDR3 is 14 residues long. Per germline, CDR1 LNHDA and CDR2 SQIVND (reference sequence). The CDR3 sequence: CASSIGPSLGSYTF. The CDR3 nucleotides read TGTGCCAGTAGTATCGGACCCTCCTTGGGAAGCTACACCTTC.

The V and J genes are TRBV19 and TRBJ1-2; TRBD1 matches 7 bases. V lost 8 bases, J lost 4 bases, and 7 bases stayed unmatched. In germline, CDR1 is LNHDA, CDR2 SQIVND (reference sequence). The CDR3 consists of 13 residues. In DNA, the CDR3 is TGTGCCAGTGAAAGAACAGGGGCCTATGGCTACACCTTC. This sequence encodes CASERTGAYGYTF.

V is TRBV7-6 and J is TRBJ2-7; 7 bases agree with TRBD2. Germline V gene lookup returns CDR1 SGHVS and CDR2 FNYEAQ. This CDR3 contains 17 residues. Trimming at V came to 0 bases and at J to 3 bases, leaving 11 bases not matched to a gene. Here the CDR3 DNA reads TGTGCCAGCAGCTTAGCCCCCGAGACTAGCTCCTTCTACGAGCAGTACTTC. Translating gives CASSLAPETSSFYEQYF. The complete variable domain, with remaining parts taken from reference TRBV7-6 and TRBJ2-7, reads GAGVSQSPRYKVTKRGQDVALRCDPISGHVSLYWYRQALGQGPEFLTYFNYEAQQDKSGLPNDRFSAERPEGSISTLTIQRTEQRDSAMYRCASSLAPETSSFYEQYFGPGTRLTVT.

The chain carries TRBV27 and TRBJ2-6; tentative D call: TRBD2 (6 bases). The germline gives CDR1 MNHEY, CDR2 SMNVEV (reference sequence). The CDR3 has 15 amino acids. V lost 6 bases and J 2 bases, leaving 11 bases between the germline ends. The CDR3 region is CASRSGGAGANVLTF. The CDR3 nucleotides are TGTGCCAGCAGGTCGGGCGGGGCTGGGGCCAACGTCCTGACTTTC.

The chain employs TRBV6-6 and TRBJ2-3; D is unclear. Germline loops: CDR1 MNHNY, CDR2 SVGAGI (reference sequence). The CDR3 extends over 13 amino acids. V lost 5 bases and J lost 3, with 9 bases in between. The CDR3 nucleotides are TGTGCCAGCAGTCGGGCTAAGACAGATACGCAGTATTTT. Protein sequence: CASSRAKTDTQYF.

The chain has TRBV11-3 and TRBJ2-1; 9 bases fit TRBD1. CDR3 size: 15 residues. Per the germline V gene, CDR1 is SGHNT and CDR2 is YENEEA. Trimming took 5 bases from V and 9 from J; bases not matched to a gene: 11. The DNA of the CDR3 is TGTGCCAGCAGCATAACCGGGACAGGGCTAGCTGAGCAGTTCTTC. This translates into CASSITGTGLAEQFF. Based on the CDR3 plus reference TRBV11-3 and TRBJ2-1, the full variable domain is EAGVVQSPRYKIIEKKQPVAFWCNPISGHNTLYWYLQNLGQGPELLIRYENEEAVDDSQLPKDRFSAERLKGVDSTLKIQPAELGDSAVYLCASSITGTGLAEQFFGPGTRLTVL.

This clone was detected once. V usage is TRBV13 and J usage is TRBJ2-7, with unresolved D. Germline V gene lookup returns CDR1 PRHDT and CDR2 FYEKMQ (reference sequence). V lost 5 bases, J lost 5 bases, and 13 bases lay in between. This CDR3 contains 13 residues. This chain's CDR3 is CASSPGPTDEQYF. DNA of the CDR3: TGTGCCAGCAGCCCCGGGCCCACCGACGAGCAGTACTTC.

The chain couples TRBV7-2 to TRBJ1-5; D is ambiguous. Between the trimmed V and J ends, which lost 5 bases and 6 bases, there was a span of 14 bases. Germline V gene sequence: CDR1 SGHTA, CDR2 FQGNSA. CDR3 length: 14 residues. This CDR3 reads CASSPQAETQPQHF. The CDR3 coding sequence is TGTGCCAGCAGCCCCCAGGCAGAGACTCAGCCCCAGCATTTT.

The chain uses TRBV6-7 and TRBJ2-5; TRBD2 aligns across 16 bases. TRBV6-7 is labeled an ORF, and its function is uncertain. CDR3 length: 18 amino acids. V dropped 0 bases and J dropped 5; count of bases not matched to a gene: 6. The CDR3 region is CASSYSGTSGGAPETQYF. The CDR3 DNA follows: TGTGCCAGCAGTTACTCTGGGACTAGCGGGGGGGCCCCGGAGACCCAGTACTTC.